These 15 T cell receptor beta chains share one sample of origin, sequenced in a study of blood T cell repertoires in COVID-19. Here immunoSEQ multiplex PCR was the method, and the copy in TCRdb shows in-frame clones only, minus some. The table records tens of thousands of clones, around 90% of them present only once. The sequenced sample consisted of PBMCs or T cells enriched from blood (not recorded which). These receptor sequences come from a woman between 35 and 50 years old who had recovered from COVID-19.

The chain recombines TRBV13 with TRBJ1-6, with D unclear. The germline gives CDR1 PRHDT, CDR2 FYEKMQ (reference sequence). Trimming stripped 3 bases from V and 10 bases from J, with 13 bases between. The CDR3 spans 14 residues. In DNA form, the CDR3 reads TGTGCCAGCAGCTTTGAGACGGCTAGCTCACCCCTCCACTTT. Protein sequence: CASSFETASSPLHF.

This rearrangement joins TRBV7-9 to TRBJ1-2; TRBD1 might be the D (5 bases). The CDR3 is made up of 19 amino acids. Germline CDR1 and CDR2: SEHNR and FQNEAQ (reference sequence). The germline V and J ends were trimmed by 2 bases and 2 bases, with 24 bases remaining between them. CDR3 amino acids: CASSLLGGLLQDRNYGYTF. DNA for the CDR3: TGTGCCAGCAGCTTACTTGGGGGACTGTTACAGGACCGAAACTATGGCTACACCTTC.

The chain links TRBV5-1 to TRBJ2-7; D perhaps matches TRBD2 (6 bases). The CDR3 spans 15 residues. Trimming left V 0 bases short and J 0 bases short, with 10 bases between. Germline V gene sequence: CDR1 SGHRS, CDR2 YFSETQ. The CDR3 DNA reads TGCGCCAGCAGCTTGGGGGGGGTGGGCTCCTACGAGCAGTACTTC. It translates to CASSLGGVGSYEQYF.

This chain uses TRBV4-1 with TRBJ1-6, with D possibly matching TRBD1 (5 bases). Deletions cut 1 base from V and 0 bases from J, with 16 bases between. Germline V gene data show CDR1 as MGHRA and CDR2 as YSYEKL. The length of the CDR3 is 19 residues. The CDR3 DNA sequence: TGCGCCAGCAGCCAAGGGTCGGGCCCAGGGAACTCCTATAATTCACCCCTCCACTTT. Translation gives CASSQGSGPGNSYNSPLHF.

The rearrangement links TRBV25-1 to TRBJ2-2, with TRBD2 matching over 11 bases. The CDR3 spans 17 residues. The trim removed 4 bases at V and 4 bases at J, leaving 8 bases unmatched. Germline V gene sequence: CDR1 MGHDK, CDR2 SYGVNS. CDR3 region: CASSGAKTSGVTGELFF. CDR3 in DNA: TGTGCCAGCAGTGGGGCTAAGACTAGCGGGGTCACCGGGGAGCTGTTTTTT.

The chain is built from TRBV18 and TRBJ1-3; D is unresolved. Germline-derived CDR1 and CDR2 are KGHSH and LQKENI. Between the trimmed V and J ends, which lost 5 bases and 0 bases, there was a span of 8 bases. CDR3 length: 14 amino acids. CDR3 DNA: TGTGCCAGCTCAACTGATAGCTCTGGAAACACCATATATTTT. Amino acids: CASSTDSSGNTIYF.

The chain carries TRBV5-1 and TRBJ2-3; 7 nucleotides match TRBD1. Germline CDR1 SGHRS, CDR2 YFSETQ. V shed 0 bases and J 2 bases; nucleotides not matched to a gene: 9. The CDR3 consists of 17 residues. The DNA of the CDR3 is TGCGCCAGCAGCTTGGTATTAGGGCAGGGGGTCACAGATACGCAGTATTTT. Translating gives CASSLVLGQGVTDTQYF.

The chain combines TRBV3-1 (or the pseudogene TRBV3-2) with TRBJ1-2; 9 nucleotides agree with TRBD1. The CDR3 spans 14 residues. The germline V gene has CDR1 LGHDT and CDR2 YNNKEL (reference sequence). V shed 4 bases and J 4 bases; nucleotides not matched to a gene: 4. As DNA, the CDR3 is TGTGCCAGCAGCCTCGGACAGGGGAGCTATGGCTACACCTTC. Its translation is CASSLGQGSYGYTF.

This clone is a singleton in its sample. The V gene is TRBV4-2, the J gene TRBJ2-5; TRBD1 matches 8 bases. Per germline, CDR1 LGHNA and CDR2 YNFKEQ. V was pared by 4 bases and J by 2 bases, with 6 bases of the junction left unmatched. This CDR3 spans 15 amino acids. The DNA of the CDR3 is TGTGCCAGCAGCCTCTGGACAGGGCCACAAGAGACCCAGTACTTC. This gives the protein CASSLWTGPQETQYF.

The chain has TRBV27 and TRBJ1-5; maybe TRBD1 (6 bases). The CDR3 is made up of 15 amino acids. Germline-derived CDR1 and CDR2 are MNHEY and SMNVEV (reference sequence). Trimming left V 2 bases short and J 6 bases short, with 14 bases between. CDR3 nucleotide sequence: TGTGCCAGCAGTTTACGCGGACAGAGAGGTCAGCCCCAGCATTTT. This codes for CASSLRGQRGQPQHF.

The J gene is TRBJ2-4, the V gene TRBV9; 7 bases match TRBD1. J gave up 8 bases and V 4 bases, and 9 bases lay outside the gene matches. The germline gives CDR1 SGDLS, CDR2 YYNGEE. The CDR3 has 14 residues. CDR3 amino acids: CASSSTGVWDIQYF. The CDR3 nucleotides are TGTGCCAGCAGCTCCACAGGGGTTTGGGACATTCAGTACTTC. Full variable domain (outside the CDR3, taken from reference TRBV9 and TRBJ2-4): DSGVTQTPKHLITATGQRVTLRCSPRSGDLSVYWYQQSLDQGLQFLIQYYNGEERAKGNILERFSAQQFPDLHSELNLSSLELGDSALYFCASSSTGVWDIQYFGAGTRLSVL.

In DNA form, the CDR3 reads TGTGCCAGCAGTTCCCTCACGATAAGACAGGGGACGAACACCGGGGAGCTGTTTTTT. This translates into CASSSLTIRQGTNTGELFF. The V call is TRBV27, the J call TRBJ2-2; 8 bases align to TRBD1. The CDR3 has 19 amino acids. J was trimmed by 0 bases and V by 4 bases; bases with no gene match: 13. In germline, CDR1 is MNHEY, CDR2 SMNVEV (reference sequence).

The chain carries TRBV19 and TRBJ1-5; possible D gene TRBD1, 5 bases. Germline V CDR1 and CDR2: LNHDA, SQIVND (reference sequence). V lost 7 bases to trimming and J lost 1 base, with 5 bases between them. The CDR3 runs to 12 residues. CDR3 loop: CASKGSNQPQHF. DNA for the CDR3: TGTGCCAGTAAGGGGAGCAATCAGCCCCAGCATTTT.

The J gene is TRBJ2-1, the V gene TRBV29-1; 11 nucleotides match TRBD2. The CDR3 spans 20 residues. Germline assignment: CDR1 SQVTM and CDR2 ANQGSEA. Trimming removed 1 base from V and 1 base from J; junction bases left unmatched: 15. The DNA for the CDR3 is TGCAGCGTTGAAGGAGGGGCCCTACTAGCGGGGGCTACTTCCTACAATGAGCAGTTCTTC. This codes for CSVEGGALLAGATSYNEQFF.

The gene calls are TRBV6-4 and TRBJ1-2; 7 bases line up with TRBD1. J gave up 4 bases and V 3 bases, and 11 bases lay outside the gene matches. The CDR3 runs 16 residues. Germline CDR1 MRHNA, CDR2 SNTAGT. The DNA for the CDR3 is TGTGCCAGCAGTGAGTCCGGGACAGCAGCGGCCTATGGCTACACCTTC. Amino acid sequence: CASSESGTAAAYGYTF.